The T cell receptor beta chain described here comes from a study of shared clonotypes between healthy human individuals. Study summary: Every donor yielded three CD4 naive, three CD4 memory, two CD8 naive and one CD8 memory plate. Study-level results: Blood was the sole source, and tissue repertoires probably differ.

Repertoires were generated with immunoSEQ multiplex PCR, while TCRdb's copy carries only in-frame clones and drops some. This table has about 2 million clones, about 95% appearing once. Naivety among CD8 cells was defined by CD45RO negativity and positive CCR7 selection, thereby excluding terminally differentiated effector memory CD45RA+ cells. Concerning this clone itself: Its antigen is currently unknown.

This receptor was taken from a man aged 18 to 35 in good health. The sample was naive CD8+ T cells sorted from blood.

The CDR3 sequence is CASSSHRARELNYGYTF. CDR3 DNA sequence: TGTGCCAGCAGCTCACACAGGGCCAGGGAGCTCAACTATGGCTACACCTTC. This chain connects TRBV7-9 to TRBJ1-2; maybe TRBD1 (6 bases). The CDR3 is 17 amino acids. V dropped 4 bases and J dropped 2 bases, with 20 bases sitting between them. CDR1 is SEHNR and CDR2 is FQNEAQ in the germline V gene (reference sequence).